The 30 T cell receptor beta chains listed next were all sequenced from one sample in a study of blood T cell repertoires in COVID-19. TCRdb's copy holds only in-frame clones and misses some; the assay was immunoSEQ multiplex PCR. The sample carries 250,000 to 300,000 clones, around 89% recorded once. The sample comprised peripheral blood. The receptors originated from a man aged 35-49 years with acute or convalescent COVID-19.

This chain uses TRBV4-1 with TRBJ1-2, with D uncertain. The CDR3 consists of 14 residues. The germline V and J ends were trimmed by 4 bases and 2 bases, with 11 bases remaining between them. Germline assignment: CDR1 MGHRA and CDR2 YSYEKL. The CDR3 nucleotides are TGCGCCAGCAGCCCTCCGGACTGGAACTATGGCTACACCTTC. Amino acids: CASSPPDWNYGYTF.

On this clone: One junction end does not reproduce the germline sequence, and a read error may be involved. This sequence joins TRBV11-2 and TRBJ2-7, with 9 nucleotides matching TRBD1. Germline V gene data show CDR1 as SGHAT and CDR2 as FQNNGV. The length of the CDR3 is 12 residues. The CDR3 is CASSLDRTGVIF. The CDR3 DNA sequence: TGTGCCAGCAGCTTAGATAGGACAGGGGTAATTTTC.

This chain links TRBV7-9 with TRBJ1-4, with 7 bases matching TRBD1. This CDR3 spans 14 amino acids. The V gene's germline CDR1 is SEHNR and CDR2 FQNEAQ (reference sequence). J was trimmed by 8 bases and V by 4 bases; bases with no gene match: 7. The CDR3 is CASSSRQGMEKLFF. CDR3 in DNA: TGTGCCAGCAGCTCGAGACAGGGAATGGAAAAACTGTTTTTT.

In DNA form, the CDR3 reads TGCGCCAGCAGCCCACAGGGGCTTGGCTACACCTTC. Amino acid sequence: CASSPQGLGYTF. The chain employs TRBV5-1 and TRBJ1-2, with 7 bases fitting TRBD1. CDR1 and CDR2 from the germline V gene are SGHRS and YFSETQ. Trimming removed 4 bases from V and 7 bases from J; junction bases left unmatched: 4. CDR3 length: 12 residues.

The V and J genes are TRBV24-1 and TRBJ1-2; D gene ambiguous. Trimming took 1 base from V and 6 from J, leaving 11 bases between them. Germline V lookup: CDR1 KGHDR, CDR2 SFDVKD. The CDR3 consists of 14 residues. CDR3 residues: CATSDLAGYDGYTF. CDR3 nucleotide sequence: TGTGCCACCAGTGATTTAGCGGGGTACGATGGCTACACCTTC.

J is TRBJ1-1 and V is TRBV4-1; 8 bases agree with TRBD1. This CDR3 spans 15 amino acids. Germline-derived CDR1 and CDR2 are MGHRA and YSYEKL. Unmatched junction bases numbered 8, after V lost 1 base and J lost 7 bases. This CDR3 reads CASSQATQGASEAFF. In nucleotides, the CDR3 is TGCGCCAGCAGCCAAGCAACTCAGGGGGCGAGTGAAGCTTTCTTT.

The gene calls are TRBV14 and TRBJ2-3; 7 nucleotides match TRBD1. Germline-derived CDR1 and CDR2 are SGHDN and FVKESK. With 2 bases clipped from V and 2 bases from J, the junction kept 10 bases outside the gene matches. This CDR3 has 17 amino acids. The CDR3 reads CASSQSAGGPLTDTQYF. Here the CDR3 DNA reads TGTGCCAGCAGCCAAAGCGCAGGGGGACCCCTCACAGATACGCAGTATTTT. Full variable domain (rest looked up from reference TRBV14 and TRBJ2-3): EAGVTQFPSHSVIEKGQTVTLRCDPISGHDNLYWYRRVMGKEIKFLLHFVKESKQDESGMPNNRFLAERTGGTYSTLKVQPAELEDSGVYFCASSQSAGGPLTDTQYFGPGTRLTVL.

The chain is built from TRBV4-2 and TRBJ2-1, with a tentative D call TRBD1 (6 bases). V was clipped by 0 bases and J by 8 bases, with 11 bases between them. The germline V gene has CDR1 LGHNA and CDR2 YNFKEQ. This CDR3 region has 14 residues. CDR3 DNA sequence: TGTGCCAGCAGCCAAGAAACAGGGCGGCATGAGCAGTTCTTC. This sequence encodes CASSQETGRHEQFF.

The chain employs TRBV2 and TRBJ1-2; a possible D gene is TRBD1 (6 bases). The length of the CDR3 is 15 residues. Trimming pared 9 bases from V and 7 bases from J, leaving 24 bases between. Germline-derived CDR1 and CDR2 are SNHLY and FYNNEI. The chain's CDR3 is CASQIQGHGIAGYTF. CDR3 in DNA: TGTGCCAGTCAAATACAGGGACACGGGATCGCTGGCTACACCTTC. The full variable domain, its missing parts supplied by reference TRBV2 and TRBJ1-2, is EPEVTQTPSHQVTQMGQEVILRCVPISNHLYFYWYRQILGQKVEFLVSFYNNEISEKSEIFDDQFSVERPDGSNFTLKIRSTKLEDSAMYFCASQIQGHGIAGYTFGSGTRLTVV.

The chain links TRBV24-1 to TRBJ2-5; 9 nucleotides agree with TRBD2. The CDR3 sequence is 12 residues long. Germline V gene data show CDR1 as KGHDR and CDR2 as SFDVKD. The CDR3 sequence is CARTSECETQYF. CDR3 coding DNA: TGTGCGAGGACTAGCGAATGTGAGACCCAGTACTTC.

This rearrangement joins TRBV7-3 to TRBJ2-3; 9 nucleotides agree with TRBD1. Per germline, CDR1 SGHTA and CDR2 FQGTGA. The CDR3 totals 14 residues. V trimming: 4 bases; J trimming: 4 bases; junction bases outside the gene matches: 3. The CDR3 region has the DNA TGTGCCAGCAGCTCGACAGGGGGAGCAGATACGCAGTATTTT. It encodes CASSSTGGADTQYF.

The rearrangement links TRBV19 to TRBJ1-6; no reliable D call. The CDR3 runs to 15 residues. Germline V gene sequence: CDR1 LNHDA, CDR2 SQIVND (reference sequence). Trimming stripped 8 bases from V and 8 bases from J, with 19 bases between. The CDR3 reads CASCFSGAADSPLHF. DNA of the CDR3: TGTGCCAGTTGTTTTTCCGGAGCGGCCGATTCACCCCTCCACTTT.

The J gene is TRBJ2-5, the V gene TRBV19; 7 bases align to TRBD2. The CDR3 contains 17 residues. Germline CDR1 and CDR2: LNHDA and SQIVND (reference sequence). V was clipped by 5 bases and J by 5 bases; unmatched bases: 17. The CDR3 nucleotides are TGTGCCAGTAGTTTATCCCGAGGGAGGGAGAGGAAGGAGACCCAGTACTTC. Encoded protein: CASSLSRGRERKETQYF. Filled out from reference TRBV19 and TRBJ2-5, the complete variable domain reads DGGITQSPKYLFRKEGQNVTLSCEQNLNHDAMYWYRQDPGQGLRLIYYSQIVNDFQKGDIAEGYSVSREKKESFPLTVTSAQKNPTAFYLCASSLSRGRERKETQYFGPGTRLLVL.

The chain recombines TRBV10-1 with TRBJ2-3, with unresolved D. The CDR3 runs 14 residues. The V gene lost 2 bases and the J gene lost 6 bases, with 12 bases spanning the gap. Germline V gene lookup returns CDR1 WNHNN and CDR2 SYGVQD (reference sequence). CDR3 sequence reads: CASSEGLLPDTQYF. CDR3 DNA sequence: TGCGCCAGCAGTGAGGGGCTCCTGCCGGATACGCAGTATTTT.

As concerns this clone: Other DNA sequences in this sample translate to the same CDR3. The V gene is TRBV9, the J gene TRBJ2-7, with D possibly being TRBD1 (6 bases). Per germline, CDR1 SGDLS and CDR2 YYNGEE. There are 14 residues in the CDR3. V was shortened by 0 bases and J by 2 bases, with 9 bases between the two germline ends. The CDR3 is CASSVGGLAYEQYF. CDR3 in DNA: TGTGCCAGCAGCGTAGGGGGGCTCGCCTACGAGCAGTACTTC.

This chain joins TRBV10-3 and TRBJ2-5; 7 nucleotides line up with TRBD2. The ends lost 11 bases at V and 1 base at J; junction bases unmatched: 22. The CDR3 has 18 residues. CDR1 ENHRY and CDR2 SYGVKD come from the germline V gene. The chain's CDR3 is CAFCESSGLAVIQETQYF. Here the CDR3 DNA reads TGTGCCTTCTGTGAGTCATCGGGGCTAGCGGTTATCCAAGAGACCCAGTACTTC.

The chain couples TRBV9 to TRBJ1-3; 8 bases fit TRBD1. Germline CDR1 reads SGDLS; CDR2 reads YYNGEE. With 0 bases clipped from V and 0 bases from J, the junction kept 5 bases outside the gene matches. The CDR3 runs 17 residues. For the CDR3, the DNA is TGTGCCAGCAGCGTAGCGGACAGGGCTTACTCTGGAAACACCATATATTTT. It specifies CASSVADRAYSGNTIYF.

The table lists this clone with a count of one. The rearrangement uses TRBV19 and TRBJ1-3, with unresolved D. V was clipped by 5 bases and J by 1 base, with 12 bases between them. CDR1 is LNHDA, CDR2 SQIVND, per germline (reference sequence). There are 15 residues in the CDR3. CDR3 amino acids: CASSANERSGNTIYF. CDR3 sequence (DNA): TGTGCCAGTAGTGCAAACGAGAGATCTGGAAACACCATATATTTT.

V usage is TRBV2 and J usage is TRBJ1-5, with TRBD1 identical over 8 bases. The CDR3 loop spans 15 amino acids. V lost 4 bases to trimming and J lost 1 base; unmatched junction nucleotides: 3. Germline assignment: CDR1 SNHLY and CDR2 FYNNEI. CDR3 sequence: CASSGTGPSNQPQHF. DNA of the CDR3: TGTGCCAGCAGTGGGACAGGGCCCAGCAATCAGCCCCAGCATTTT.

This clone was picked up a small number of times. V usage is TRBV5-6 and J usage is TRBJ1-1; maybe TRBD1 (6 bases). The CDR3 spans 14 residues. From germline, CDR1 is SGHDT and CDR2 YYEEEE. V was clipped by 3 bases and J by 12 bases, with 21 bases between them. CDR3 protein: CASSYGEYREQTFF. In DNA, the CDR3 is TGTGCCAGCAGCTACGGGGAATACAGGGAACAGACTTTCTTT.

The chain couples TRBV9 to TRBJ1-2; perhaps TRBD1 as D (6 bases). CDR3 length equals 15 residues. V dropped 2 bases and J dropped 0 bases, with 11 bases sitting between them. Germline CDR1 is SGDLS and CDR2 is YYNGEE. CDR3: CASSVGTLPNYGYTF. The CDR3 DNA sequence: TGTGCCAGCAGCGTTGGGACACTTCCTAACTATGGCTACACCTTC.

The V call is TRBV4-1, the J call TRBJ1-5; D is unresolved. V was pared by 3 bases and J by 6 bases, with 15 bases between. The germline V gene encodes CDR1 MGHRA and CDR2 YSYEKL. This CDR3 is built from 15 residues. The CDR3 nucleotides are TGCGCCAGCAGCCAGACTGAGGGATCCATTCAGCCCCAGCATTTT. Protein sequence: CASSQTEGSIQPQHF.

The gene calls are TRBV2 and TRBJ2-3, with a weak D call TRBD2 (5 bases). The CDR3 spans 10 residues. Germline loops: CDR1 SNHLY, CDR2 FYNNEI. V lost 10 bases, J lost 5 bases, and 7 bases lay in between. The CDR3 DNA is TGTGCCAAACGGGGAGATACGCAGTATTTT. Residues: CAKRGDTQYF.

A few counts support this clone. The V and J genes are TRBV3-1 (or the pseudogene TRBV3-2) and TRBJ1-2, with 9 nucleotides matching TRBD1. The ends lost 4 bases at V and 6 bases at J; junction bases unmatched: 12. CDR3 length: 16 amino acids. Germline CDR1 and CDR2: LGHDT and YNNKEL (reference sequence). The CDR3 sequence: CASSPAGTGKFNGYTF. As DNA, the CDR3 is TGTGCCAGCAGCCCGGCGGGGACAGGGAAGTTTAATGGCTACACCTTC.

The CDR3 here is CASSFRAEAGYGYTF. DNA of the CDR3: TGTGCCAGCAGCTTTCGGGCCGAGGCGGGGTATGGCTACACCTTC. The chain combines TRBV9 with TRBJ1-2; D is ambiguous. Germline CDR1 and CDR2: SGDLS and YYNGEE. V lost 4 bases to trimming and J lost 5 bases, with 18 bases between them. The CDR3 totals 15 residues.

The V gene is TRBV7-9, the J gene TRBJ2-7, with 7 bases matching TRBD2. Trimming took 4 bases from V and 5 from J; bases not matched to a gene: 8. CDR3 size: 14 residues. CDR1 is SEHNR and CDR2 is FQNEAQ in the germline V gene (reference sequence). Written as DNA, the CDR3 is TGTGCCAGCAGCTCTTGGGGGGGTGTAAACGAGCAGTACTTC. This encodes CASSSWGGVNEQYF. The whole variable domain, filled in from reference TRBV7-9 and TRBJ2-7, reads DTGVSQNPRHKITKRGQNVTFRCDPISEHNRLYWYRQTLGQGPEFLTYFQNEAQLEKSRLLSDRFSAERPKGSFSTLEIQRTEQGDSAMYLCASSSWGGVNEQYFGPGTRLTVT.

Comment on this clone: Distinct nucleotide sequences in the sample also encode this CDR3. The chain carries TRBV29-1 and TRBJ2-3; 8 positions match TRBD2. Germline V gives CDR1 SQVTM, CDR2 ANQGSEA. The CDR3 has 14 amino acids. J was trimmed by 3 bases and V by 4 bases; bases with no gene match: 6. Here the CDR3 DNA reads TGCAGCGTTGGGCTAGCGGGTGGGACAGATACGCAGTATTTT. Its translation is CSVGLAGGTDTQYF.

The V gene is TRBV19, the J gene TRBJ1-2; D remains unclear. The V gene lost 2 bases and the J gene lost 6 bases, with 10 bases spanning the gap. CDR3 size: 13 residues. Germline V gives CDR1 LNHDA, CDR2 SQIVND (reference sequence). The CDR3 spells CASSISVTDGYTF. Written as DNA, the CDR3 is TGTGCCAGTAGTATATCAGTAACAGATGGCTACACCTTC.

The chain links TRBV27 to TRBJ2-1; 7 bases are shared with TRBD2. The germline gives CDR1 MNHEY, CDR2 SMNVEV (reference sequence). V shed 8 bases and J 0 bases; nucleotides not matched to a gene: 13. This CDR3 spans 17 amino acids. The CDR3 DNA reads TGTGCCAGCTCTTATGGGGGGGTCCTAAGCTCCTACAATGAGCAGTTCTTC. As protein: CASSYGGVLSSYNEQFF.

The genes are TRBV19 and TRBJ2-2; a weak D match, TRBD1 (5 bases). The V gene lost 8 bases and the J gene lost 3 bases, with 16 bases spanning the gap. CDR3 length: 15 amino acids. Germline V CDR1 and CDR2: LNHDA, SQIVND (reference sequence). CDR3 nucleotide sequence: TGTGCCAGTTTGAAGTTGACAGTCCACACCGGGGAGCTGTTTTTT. This translates into CASLKLTVHTGELFF.